Below are 6 T cell receptor beta chains sequenced from a single sample in a study of T cell repertoires in aging, cancer and after chemotherapy. A mixed TRB-A/B primer pool amplified rearranged TRB by multiplex touch-down PCR. Via MiXCR, TCRdb re-called the multiplex PCR reads, giving one row per CDR3 protein. The data show 5,000 to 6,000 distinct CDR3 sequences, with 21% seen just once and roughly 3.7% held by the top ten. The template was genomic DNA from peripheral blood, not RNA. Material: blood. The receptors here all came from a human donor in good health. The donor label of this sample is uncertain.

By proportion, this clonotype is medium-sized. The chain joins TRBV6-1 to TRBJ1-1; 7 bases agree with TRBD1. V trimming: 3 bases; J trimming: 0 bases; junction bases outside the gene matches: 13. From germline, CDR1 is MNHNS and CDR2 SASEGT. This CDR3 has 18 amino acids. The CDR3 spells CASSDLLTGEGMNTEAFF. The CDR3 coding sequence is TGTGCCAGCAGTGACCTCCTTACAGGGGAGGGAATGAACACTGAAGCTTTCTTT.

This clonotype counts as medium-sized (0.01 to 0.1%). The V and J genes are TRBV19 and TRBJ2-6; D call uncertain. V lost 7 bases and J 0 bases, leaving 7 bases between the germline ends. Germline values: CDR1 LNHDA, CDR2 SQIVND (reference sequence). CDR3 length: 14 amino acids. The CDR3 DNA is TGTGCCAGTAAAGACAACTCTGGGGCCAACGTCCTGACTTTC. Translation: CASKDNSGANVLTF. Looking up the rest from reference TRBV19 and TRBJ2-6 gives the full variable domain: DGGITQSPKYLFRKEGQNVTLSCEQNLNHDAMYWYRQDPGQGLRLIYYSQIVNDFQKGDIAEGYSVSREKKESFPLTVTSAQKNPTAFYLCASKDNSGANVLTFGAGSRLTVL.

This clonotype was counted only a few times. In DNA, the CDR3 is TGTGCCAGCAGCTCTCCCCCTGGACAGGGGGGCAATCAGCCCCAGCATTTT. Its translation: CASSSPPGQGGNQPQHF. The chain has TRBV7-9 and TRBJ1-5; 10 bases align to TRBD1. Trimming at V came to 4 bases and at J to 2 bases, leaving 8 bases not matched to a gene. The CDR3 sequence is 17 residues long. Germline V CDR1 and CDR2: SEHNR, FQNEAQ (reference sequence).

The rearrangement joins TRBV12-5 to TRBJ2-1; a weak D match, TRBD1 (6 bases). The V gene lost 2 bases and the J gene lost 9 bases, with 11 bases spanning the gap. Germline V gene sequence: CDR1 LGHNT, CDR2 FRNRAP. The CDR3 runs 13 residues. Here the CDR3 DNA reads TGTGCTAGTGGTTTGACAGGGAGCGGTGAGCAGTTCTTC. It yields the protein CASGLTGSGEQFF.

The sample holds a few counts of this clonotype. The V gene is TRBV4-2, the J gene TRBJ1-2; the match to TRBD1 covers 9 bases. The CDR3 covers 16 residues. CDR1 and CDR2 from the germline V gene are LGHNA and YNFKEQ. V lost 3 bases, J lost 7 bases, and 12 bases stayed unmatched. The CDR3: CASSHLDRGRSRGYTF. DNA for the CDR3: TGTGCCAGCAGCCATCTGGACAGGGGTAGGTCGCGTGGCTACACCTTC.

Judged by abundance, this clonotype is medium-sized. The chain carries TRBV27 and TRBJ2-2; D might be TRBD2 (7 bases). Germline loops: CDR1 MNHEY, CDR2 SMNVEV (reference sequence). The CDR3 sequence is 18 residues long. Trimming shortened V by 1 base and J by 10 bases, and 25 bases separated the two germline ends. CDR3 loop: CASSLWGGRGPSPVELFF. CDR3 DNA sequence: TGTGCCAGCAGTTTATGGGGGGGCAGGGGCCCTTCACCGGTGGAGCTGTTTTTT.